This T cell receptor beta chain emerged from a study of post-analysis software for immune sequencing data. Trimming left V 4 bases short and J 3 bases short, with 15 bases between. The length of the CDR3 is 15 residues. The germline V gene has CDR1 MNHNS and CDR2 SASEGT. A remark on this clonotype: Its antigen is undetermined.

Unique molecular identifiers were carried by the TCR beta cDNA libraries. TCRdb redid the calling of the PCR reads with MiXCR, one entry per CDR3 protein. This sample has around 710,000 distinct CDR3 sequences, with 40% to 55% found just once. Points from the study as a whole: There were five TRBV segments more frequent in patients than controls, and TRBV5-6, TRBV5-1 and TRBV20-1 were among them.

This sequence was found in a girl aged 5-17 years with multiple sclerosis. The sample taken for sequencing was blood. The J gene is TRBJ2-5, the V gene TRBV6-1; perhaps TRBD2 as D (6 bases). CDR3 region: CASSALAANKETQYF. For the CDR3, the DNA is TGTGCCAGCAGTGCCTTAGCGGCTAATAAAGAGACCCAGTACTTC.